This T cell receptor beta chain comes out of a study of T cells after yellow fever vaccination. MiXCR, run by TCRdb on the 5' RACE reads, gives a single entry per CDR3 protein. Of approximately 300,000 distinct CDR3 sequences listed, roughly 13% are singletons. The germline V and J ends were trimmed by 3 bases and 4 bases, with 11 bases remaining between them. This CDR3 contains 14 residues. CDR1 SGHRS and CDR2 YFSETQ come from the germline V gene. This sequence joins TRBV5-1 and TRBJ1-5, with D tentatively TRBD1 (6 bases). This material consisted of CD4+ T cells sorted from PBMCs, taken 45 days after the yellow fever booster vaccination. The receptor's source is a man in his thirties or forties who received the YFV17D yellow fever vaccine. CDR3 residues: CASSSGDRNQPQHF. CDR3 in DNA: TGCGCCAGCAGCTCGGGAGACAGGAATCAGCCCCAGCATTTT.